A single T cell receptor beta chain is shown here with its context. There are many counts of this clonotype. The antigen this receptor binds is unknown. Within one base of it there is no much larger clone, and no base qualities were kept. This record belongs to a study of T cells in Graves' hyperthyroidism and ophthalmopathy (dated by TCRdb to the late 2010s). Regarding the research as a whole: Peripheral blood was sampled at the time of initial diagnosis, prior to any treatment. The paper reports TCR Vbeta CDR3 sequencing of fewer than 150 peripheral blood samples: under 45 ophthalmopathy, fewer than 85 hyperthyroidism and around 17 progressor patients. The approximately 100 discovery patients were randomly split 7:3 into training and test sets. After sampling, hyperthyroidism patients received methimazole starting at 30 mg daily, and ophthalmopathy patients received high-dose intravenous methylprednisolone. In roughly six Graves' hyperthyroidism patients, the study also compared T-cell repertoires from thyroid tissue with T-cell repertoires from blood. Prospective prediction of ophthalmopathy was tested in an independent validation cohort consisting of about 20 hyperthyroidism patients and some 17 patients who later progressed to ophthalmopathy. To identify distinguishing TCR V-J signatures, a discovery cohort of about 100 patients was used, comprising roughly 45 with Graves' ophthalmopathy and around 57 with stable Graves' hyperthyroidism.

A patient counted as having stable Graves' hyperthyroidism if no progression to ophthalmopathy occurred over 18 months of follow-up. Hyperthyroidism patients were newly diagnosed, had a disease duration of under 2 months, and were aged 18 to 65 years. Any patient with an uncontrolled infection, another autoimmune disease, pregnancy or lactation was excluded. Diagnoses were established on the basis of clinical symptoms, serum thyroxine and TRAb, thyroid ultrasound, and orbital computed tomography. Ficoll-Paque density gradient centrifugation was used to isolate PBMCs from approximately 11 ml of fresh peripheral blood. Total RNA was extracted with Trizol reagent, and quality was checked on an Agilent 2100 Bioanalyzer. General study outcomes and caveats: Most expanded thyroid clonotypes (frequency above 0.001) were also detected in blood, a finding suggesting that blood repertoires may reflect thyroid immune responses. No statistical method was used to fix the sample size in advance, and group allocation was not hidden from the investigators. A model built on a 13 V-J signature distinguished ophthalmopathy from stable hyperthyroidism, reaching about 88% sensitivity and about 81% specificity in cross-validation and 80%/75% in testing. In validation, progression to ophthalmopathy was predicted by the model with roughly 69% sensitivity and about 72% specificity, a median of roughly 6.4 months before onset.

The TCR beta CDR3 regions were amplified from RNA transcripts. The first round of RT-PCR for the TCR CDR3 was performed with the HTBI primer set and the Qiagen OneStep RT-PCR kit. A second multiplex PCR round built the libraries, followed by size selection and purification. Paired-end sequencing of the libraries was performed with 100 bp reads on an Illumina HiSeq2000. The original methods were these. SOAPnuke was used to process the raw data, with reads discarded if the reads contained adapters or uncalled bases, had a mean Phred below 15, or lacked an exact constant-primer or identifier match. COPE v1.2.5 was used to merge the high-quality paired reads, and each unique nucleotide sequence was defined as a clonotype. MiTCR v1.1 was used to align the clonotypes against IMGT TRBV, TRBD and TRBJ reference segments. The analysis included only V-J combinations with a frequency above 0.0001, which together covered roughly 99% of the repertoires. A TCS score was defined as the ratio between F50 (clonal expansion) and ExV (chaos), using BLOSUM62-based TCRdist between CDR3 peptides within each V-J. Welch's t-statistics and random forest reduced several hundred V-J features to under 15, which were used in a naive Bayes classifier (R e1071). The raw public data were reprocessed by TCRdb itself: fastp quality trimming at Q25, MiXCR clonotype calling, in-frame beta chains only. Duplicate CDR3 protein sequences are folded into a single record with the most common DNA and genes. The V and J calls and clone size are TCRdb's, not the authors'. In this sample the table shows about 500,000 distinct CDR3 sequences, over 15% of which occur a single time. In total, the top ten clones hold approximately 18% of the sample.

Source material: blood. This TCR derives from a woman between 18 and 30 years old with Graves' hyperthyroidism.

CDR3 loop: CASSPLAGDGNEQFF. The DNA sequence is as follows: TGTGCCAGCTCACCCCTAGCGGGAGATGGGAATGAGCAGTTCTTC. The chain joins TRBV18 to TRBJ2-1, and TRBD2 matches 10 of the central bases. There are 15 amino acids in the CDR3, from cysteine to phenylalanine inclusive. The kept DNA is CDR3 alone, 45 bases in frame from the first base. For this chain, trimming is 3 bases at the V end and 7 bases at the J end, and the number of junction bases without a gene match is 6. Sequences KGHSH (CDR1) and LQKENI (CDR2) are obtained from the germline V gene.